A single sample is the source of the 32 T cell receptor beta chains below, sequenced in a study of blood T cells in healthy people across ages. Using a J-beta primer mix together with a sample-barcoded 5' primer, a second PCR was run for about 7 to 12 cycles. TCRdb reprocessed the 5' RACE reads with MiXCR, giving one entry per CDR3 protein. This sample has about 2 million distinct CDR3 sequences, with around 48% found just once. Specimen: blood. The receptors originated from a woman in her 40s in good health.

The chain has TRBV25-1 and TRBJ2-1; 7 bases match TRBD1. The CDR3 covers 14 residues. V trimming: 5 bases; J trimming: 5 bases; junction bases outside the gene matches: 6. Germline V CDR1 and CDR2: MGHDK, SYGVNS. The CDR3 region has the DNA TGTGCCAGCAGTATGCCCGGGACAGACAATGAGCAGTTCTTC. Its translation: CASSMPGTDNEQFF.

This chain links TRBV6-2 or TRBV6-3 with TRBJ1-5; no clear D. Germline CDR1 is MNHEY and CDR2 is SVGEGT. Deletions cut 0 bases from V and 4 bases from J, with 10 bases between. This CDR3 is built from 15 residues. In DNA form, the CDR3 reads TGTGCCAGCAGTTACTCGGGCGGGATAAATCAGCCCCAGCATTTT. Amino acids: CASSYSGGINQPQHF.

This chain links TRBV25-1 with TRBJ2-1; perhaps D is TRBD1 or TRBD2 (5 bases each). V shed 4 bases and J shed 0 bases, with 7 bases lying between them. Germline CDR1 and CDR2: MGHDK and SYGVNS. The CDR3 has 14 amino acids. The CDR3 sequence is CASSGGFSYNEQFF. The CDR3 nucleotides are TGTGCCAGCAGTGGGGGGTTCTCCTACAATGAGCAGTTCTTC.

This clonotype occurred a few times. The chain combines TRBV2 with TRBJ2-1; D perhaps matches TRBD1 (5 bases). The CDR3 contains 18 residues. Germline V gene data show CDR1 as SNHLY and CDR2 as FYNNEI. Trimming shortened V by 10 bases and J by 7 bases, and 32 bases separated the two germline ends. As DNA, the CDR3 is TGTGCCACCCATCCCGGCCGGGCAGGACATCGCGGTGGTAATGAGCAGTTCTTC. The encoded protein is CATHPGRAGHRGGNEQFF.

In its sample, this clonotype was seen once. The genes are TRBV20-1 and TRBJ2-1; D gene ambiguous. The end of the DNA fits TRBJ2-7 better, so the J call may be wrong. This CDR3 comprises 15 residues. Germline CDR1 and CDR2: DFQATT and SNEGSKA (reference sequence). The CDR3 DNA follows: TGCAGTGCTACAAGCTCAGAGAGCTCCTACAATGAGCAGTACTTC. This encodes CSATSSESSYNEQYF.

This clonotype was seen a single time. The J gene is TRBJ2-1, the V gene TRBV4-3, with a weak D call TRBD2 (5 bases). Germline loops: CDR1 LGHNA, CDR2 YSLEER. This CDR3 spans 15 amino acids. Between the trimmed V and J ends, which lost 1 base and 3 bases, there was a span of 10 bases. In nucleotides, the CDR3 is TGCGCCAGCAGCCAAGCCCAGCGGAACTACAATGAGCAGTTCTTC. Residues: CASSQAQRNYNEQFF.

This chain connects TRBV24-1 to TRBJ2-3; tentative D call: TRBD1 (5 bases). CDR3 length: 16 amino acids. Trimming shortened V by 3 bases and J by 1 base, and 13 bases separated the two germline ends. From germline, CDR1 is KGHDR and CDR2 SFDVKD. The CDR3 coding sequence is TGTGCCACCAGTGATCCCAGGGCTTCGGGCACAGATACGCAGTATTTT. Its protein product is CATSDPRASGTDTQYF.

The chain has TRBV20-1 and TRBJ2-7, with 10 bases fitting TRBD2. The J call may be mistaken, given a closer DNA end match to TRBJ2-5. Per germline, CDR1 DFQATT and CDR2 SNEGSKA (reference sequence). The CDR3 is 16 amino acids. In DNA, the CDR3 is TGCAGTGCTAGACAACCGGGACTAGCGATCCGGGAGACCCAGTACTTC. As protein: CSARQPGLAIRETQYF.

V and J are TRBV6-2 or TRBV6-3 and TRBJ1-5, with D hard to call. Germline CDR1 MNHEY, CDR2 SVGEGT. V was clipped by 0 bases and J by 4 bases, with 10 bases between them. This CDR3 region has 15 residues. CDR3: CASSYSLAVNQPQHF. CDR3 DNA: TGTGCCAGCAGTTACTCTCTCGCAGTTAATCAGCCCCAGCATTTT.

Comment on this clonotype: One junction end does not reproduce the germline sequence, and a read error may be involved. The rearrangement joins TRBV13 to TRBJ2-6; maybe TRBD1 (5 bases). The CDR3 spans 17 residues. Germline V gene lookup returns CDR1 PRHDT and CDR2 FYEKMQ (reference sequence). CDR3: CASSFFGADSGANILTF. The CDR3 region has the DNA TGTGCCAGCAGCTTCTTTGGGGCCGACTCTGGGGCCAACATCCTGACTTTC.

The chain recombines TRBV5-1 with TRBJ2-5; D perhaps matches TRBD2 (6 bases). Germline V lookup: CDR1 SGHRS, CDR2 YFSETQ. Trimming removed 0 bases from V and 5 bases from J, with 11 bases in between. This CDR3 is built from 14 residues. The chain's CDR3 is CASSLAEGWETQYF. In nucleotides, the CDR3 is TGCGCCAGCAGCTTGGCGGAGGGTTGGGAGACCCAGTACTTC.

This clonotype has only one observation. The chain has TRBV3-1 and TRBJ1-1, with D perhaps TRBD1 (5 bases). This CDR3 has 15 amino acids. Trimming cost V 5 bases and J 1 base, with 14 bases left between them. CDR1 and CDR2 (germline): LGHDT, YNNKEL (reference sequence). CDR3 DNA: TGTGCCAGCAGCAATGGGGACGGAGAGAACACTGAAGCTTTCTTT. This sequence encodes CASSNGDGENTEAFF. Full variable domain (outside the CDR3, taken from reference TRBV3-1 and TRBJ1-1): DTAVSQTPKYLVTQMGNDKSIKCEQNLGHDTMYWYKQDSKKFLKIMFSYNNKELIINETVPNRFSPKSPDKAHLNLHINSLELGDSAVYFCASSNGDGENTEAFFGQGTRLTVV.

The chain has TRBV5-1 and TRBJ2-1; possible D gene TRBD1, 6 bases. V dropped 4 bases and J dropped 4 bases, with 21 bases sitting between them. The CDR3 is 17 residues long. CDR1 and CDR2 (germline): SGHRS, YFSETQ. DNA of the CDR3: TGCGCCAGCAGCCCTCCGCGTGGCGGACAGACTTACAATGAGCAGTTCTTC. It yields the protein CASSPPRGGQTYNEQFF. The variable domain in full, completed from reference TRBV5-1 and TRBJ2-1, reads KAGVTQTPRYLIKTRGQQVTLSCSPISGHRSVSWYQQTPGQGLQFLFEYFSETQRNKGNFPGRFSGRQFSNSRSEMNVSTLELGDSALYLCASSPPRGGQTYNEQFFGPGTRLTVL.

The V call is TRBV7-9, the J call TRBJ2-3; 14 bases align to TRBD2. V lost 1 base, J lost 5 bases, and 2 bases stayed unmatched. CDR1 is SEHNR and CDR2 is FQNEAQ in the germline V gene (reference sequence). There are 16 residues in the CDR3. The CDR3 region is CASSLGGTSGGDTQYF. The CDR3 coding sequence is TGTGCCAGCAGCTTAGGGGGGACTAGCGGGGGAGATACGCAGTATTTT. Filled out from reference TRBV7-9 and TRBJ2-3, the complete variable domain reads DTGVSQNPRHKITKRGQNVTFRCDPISEHNRLYWYRQTLGQGPEFLTYFQNEAQLEKSRLLSDRFSAERPKGSFSTLEIQRTEQGDSAMYLCASSLGGTSGGDTQYFGPGTRLTVL.

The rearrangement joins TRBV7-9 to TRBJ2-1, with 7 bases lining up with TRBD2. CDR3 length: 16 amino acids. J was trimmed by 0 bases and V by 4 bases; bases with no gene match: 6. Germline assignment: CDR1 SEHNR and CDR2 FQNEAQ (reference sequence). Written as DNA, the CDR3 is TGTGCCAGCAGCTCTACTAGCGCAAGCTCCTACAATGAGCAGTTCTTC. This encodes CASSSTSASSYNEQFF.

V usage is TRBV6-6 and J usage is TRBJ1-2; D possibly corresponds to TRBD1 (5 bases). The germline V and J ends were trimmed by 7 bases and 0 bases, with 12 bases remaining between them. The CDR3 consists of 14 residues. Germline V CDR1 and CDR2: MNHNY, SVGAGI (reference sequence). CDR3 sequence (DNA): TGTGCCAGCACCGGACAAGCAGCTAACTATGGCTACACCTTC. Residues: CASTGQAANYGYTF.

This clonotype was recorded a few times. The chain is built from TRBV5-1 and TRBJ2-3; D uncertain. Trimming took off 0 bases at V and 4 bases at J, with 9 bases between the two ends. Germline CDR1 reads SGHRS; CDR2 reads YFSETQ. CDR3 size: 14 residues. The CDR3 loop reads CASSLGRASDTQYF. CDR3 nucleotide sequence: TGCGCCAGCAGCTTGGGCAGAGCCTCAGATACGCAGTATTTT.

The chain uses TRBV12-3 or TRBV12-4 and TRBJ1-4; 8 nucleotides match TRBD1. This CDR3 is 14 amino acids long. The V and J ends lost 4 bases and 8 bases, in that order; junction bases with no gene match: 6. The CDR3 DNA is TGTGCCAGCAGTTGGGGACAGGCTTTGGAAAAACTGTTTTTT. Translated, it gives CASSWGQALEKLFF.

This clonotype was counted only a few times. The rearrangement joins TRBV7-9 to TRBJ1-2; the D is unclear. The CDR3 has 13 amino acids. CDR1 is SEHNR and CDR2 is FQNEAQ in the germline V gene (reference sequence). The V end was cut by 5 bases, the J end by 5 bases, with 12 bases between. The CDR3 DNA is TGTGCCAGCAGCCACCTTATGGGTTATGGCTACACCTTC. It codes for CASSHLMGYGYTF.

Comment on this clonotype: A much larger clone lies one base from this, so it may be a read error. The CDR3 loop reads CSVEDLRSSSYNEQYF. The DNA for the CDR3 is TGCAGCGTTGAAGATTTGCGCTCAAGCTCCTACAATGAGCAGTACTTC. The V call is TRBV29-1, the J call TRBJ2-1, with D unresolved. The end of the DNA is better explained by TRBJ2-7, so the J call may be wrong. Germline V CDR1 and CDR2: SQVTM, ANQGSEA. This CDR3 has 16 residues.

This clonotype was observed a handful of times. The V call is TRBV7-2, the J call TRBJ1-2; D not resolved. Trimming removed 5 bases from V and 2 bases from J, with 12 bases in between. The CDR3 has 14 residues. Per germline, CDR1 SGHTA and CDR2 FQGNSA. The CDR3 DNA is TGTGCCAGCAGCCCTGCCGAAAGGAACTATGGCTACACCTTC. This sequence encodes CASSPAERNYGYTF.

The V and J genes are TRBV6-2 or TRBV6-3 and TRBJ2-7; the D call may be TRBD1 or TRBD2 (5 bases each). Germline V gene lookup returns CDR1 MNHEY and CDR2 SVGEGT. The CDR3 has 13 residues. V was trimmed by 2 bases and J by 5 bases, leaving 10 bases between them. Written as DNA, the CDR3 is TGTGCCAGCAGTTACGGGGGTCTGGACGAGCAGTACTTC. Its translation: CASSYGGLDEQYF.

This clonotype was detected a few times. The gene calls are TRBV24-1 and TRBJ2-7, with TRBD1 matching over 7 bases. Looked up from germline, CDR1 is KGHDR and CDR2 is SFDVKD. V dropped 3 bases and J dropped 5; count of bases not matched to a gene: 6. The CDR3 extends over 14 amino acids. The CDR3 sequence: CATSDHRGADEQYF. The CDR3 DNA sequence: TGTGCCACCAGTGATCACAGGGGAGCCGACGAGCAGTACTTC.

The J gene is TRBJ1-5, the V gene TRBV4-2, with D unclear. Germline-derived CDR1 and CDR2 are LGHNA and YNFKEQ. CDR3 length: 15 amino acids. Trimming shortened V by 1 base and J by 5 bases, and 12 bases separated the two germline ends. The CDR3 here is CASSQAPQADQPQHF. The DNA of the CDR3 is TGTGCCAGCAGCCAAGCTCCGCAGGCCGATCAGCCCCAGCATTTT.

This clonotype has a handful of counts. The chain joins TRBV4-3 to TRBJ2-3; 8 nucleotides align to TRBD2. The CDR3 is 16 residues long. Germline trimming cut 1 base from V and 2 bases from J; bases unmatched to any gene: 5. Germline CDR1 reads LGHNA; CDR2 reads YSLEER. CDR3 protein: CASSQGRGGDTDTQYF. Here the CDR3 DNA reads TGCGCCAGCAGCCAAGGCCGGGGGGGCGACACAGATACGCAGTATTTT.

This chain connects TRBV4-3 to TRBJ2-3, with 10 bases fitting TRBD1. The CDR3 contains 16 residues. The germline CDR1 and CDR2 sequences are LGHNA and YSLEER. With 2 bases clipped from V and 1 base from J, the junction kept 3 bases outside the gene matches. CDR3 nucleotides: TGCGCCAGCAGCCAAACCGGGACAGGGGGCACAGATACGCAGTATTTT. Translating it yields CASSQTGTGGTDTQYF.

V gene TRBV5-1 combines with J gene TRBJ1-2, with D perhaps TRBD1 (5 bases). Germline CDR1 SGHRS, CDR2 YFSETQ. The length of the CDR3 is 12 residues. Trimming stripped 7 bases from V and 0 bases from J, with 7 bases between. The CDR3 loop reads CASRQPNYGYTF. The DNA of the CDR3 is TGCGCCAGCCGACAGCCTAACTATGGCTACACCTTC. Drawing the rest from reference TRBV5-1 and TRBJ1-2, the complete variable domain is KAGVTQTPRYLIKTRGQQVTLSCSPISGHRSVSWYQQTPGQGLQFLFEYFSETQRNKGNFPGRFSGRQFSNSRSEMNVSTLELGDSALYLCASRQPNYGYTFGSGTRLTVV.

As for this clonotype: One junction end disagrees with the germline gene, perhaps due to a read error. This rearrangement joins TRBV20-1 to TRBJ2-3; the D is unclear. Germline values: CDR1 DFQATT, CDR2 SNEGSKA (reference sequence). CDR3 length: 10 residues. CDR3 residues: CGAVTDTQYF. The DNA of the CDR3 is TGCGGTGCTGTCACAGATACGCAGTATTTT.

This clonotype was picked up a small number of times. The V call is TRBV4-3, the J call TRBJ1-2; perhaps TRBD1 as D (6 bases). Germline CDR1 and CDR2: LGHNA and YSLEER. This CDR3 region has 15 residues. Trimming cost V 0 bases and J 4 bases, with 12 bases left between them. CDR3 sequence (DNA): TGCGCCAGCAGCCAAGAGGGGGCAAGGAGCTATGGCTACACCTTC. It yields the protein CASSQEGARSYGYTF.

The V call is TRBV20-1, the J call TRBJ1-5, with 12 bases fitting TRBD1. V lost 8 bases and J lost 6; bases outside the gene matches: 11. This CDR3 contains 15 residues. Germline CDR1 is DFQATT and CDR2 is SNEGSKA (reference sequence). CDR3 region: CSTGVGTGGFQPQHF. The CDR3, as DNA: TGCAGTACGGGCGTCGGGACAGGGGGCTTTCAGCCCCAGCATTTT.

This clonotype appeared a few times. CDR3 region: CATSDLASLRNNEQFF. The CDR3 coding sequence is TGTGCCACCAGTGATTTAGCCTCCCTGCGGAACAATGAGCAGTTCTTC. This chain links TRBV24-1 with TRBJ2-1; the D is unclear. CDR3 length: 16 residues. V shed 1 base and J shed 5 bases, with 14 bases lying between them. The V gene's germline CDR1 is KGHDR and CDR2 SFDVKD.

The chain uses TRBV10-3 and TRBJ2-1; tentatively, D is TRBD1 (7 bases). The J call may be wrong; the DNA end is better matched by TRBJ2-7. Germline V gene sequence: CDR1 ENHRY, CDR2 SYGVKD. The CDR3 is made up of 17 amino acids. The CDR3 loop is CAISESSRRGPYNEQYF. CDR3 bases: TGTGCCATCAGTGAGTCGTCTCGGAGGGGGCCCTACAATGAGCAGTACTTC.